This T cell receptor beta chain comes out of a study of neurological immune-mediated disorders (dated by TCRdb to the late 2010s). Regarding the study in general: Among the approximately 34 multiple sclerosis patients, relapsing-remitting MS was present in some 30 and secondary progressive MS was present in 3. Peripheral blood TCR-beta repertoires from patients with HTLV-I-associated myelopathy (HAM/TSP), patients with multiple sclerosis, and healthy controls were compared in the study using UMI-based sequencing. Longitudinal samples, technical triplicates and paired sorted CD4+ and CD8+ T-cell subsets, alongside PBMC samples, were included among the roughly 110 TCR-beta libraries. The cohort included 60 to 70 subjects: around 15 with HAM/TSP, some 34 with multiple sclerosis, and around 20 healthy controls.

Here is what the overall study found, with its caveats: Across subjects, expanded clones never shared an identical CDR3 amino acid sequence, which suggests that the TCR-beta repertoires in every group were private. Phylogenetic analysis grouped repertoires from 18 of 34 MS patients into a cluster of related CDR3 sequences, suggesting a possible repertoire-level signature. The MS cluster was not associated with any clinical or MRI features, and the authors stated that larger cohorts are needed. TCR clonal expansion was highest in HAM/TSP patients and lowest in MS patients, with MS patients falling below even healthy controls.

Unsorted PBMC libraries were generated from 2 million PBMCs stored in RNAlater at -80 °C until RNA extraction. Multiple sclerosis patients were enrolled in a US clinical protocol under which disease progression was evaluated by magnetic resonance imaging. PBMCs were separated from peripheral blood using Ficoll-Hypaque density gradient centrifugation and then cryopreserved in liquid nitrogen. cDNA was synthesized by template-switch 5'RACE using a primer with a 10-nucleotide random unique molecular identifier that tagged each TCR transcript. Every sequencing run yielded over 160 million TCR-beta sequences covering 15-18 subjects. The RNeasy kit was used for extraction of total RNA. Using the KAPA Real-time Library Amplification kit, TCR-beta VDJ regions were amplified with primers for the TCR constant region and the 5'RACE anchor. A first PCR added sample indexes and Illumina adaptors, after which a second PCR increased the library yield. After Ampure bead purification, the roughly 650 bp TCR product was size-selected on a 2% E-gel SizeSelection system. Before pooling, library quality was assessed on a Bioanalyzer, concentration was determined with Qubit, and library quantification was performed with the Kapa Library Quantification kit. An Illumina HiSeq 2500 sequenced the libraries paired-end 2 x 150 bp. To increase sequence diversity, roughly 24-32% phiX was spiked into each library pool. The authors processed their data as follows. Quality-filtered reads were processed with the UMI-based MiGEC pipeline, and over 75% of raw TCR sequences were removed by the MiGEC pipeline during error correction. IMGT germline references were used for aligning VDJ genes, and each clonotype was defined as a unique CDR3 amino acid sequence together with its V-J genes. VDJtools evaluated clonal expansion, Shannon diversity and CDR3 relatedness (CalcPairwiseDistances, ClusterSamples); CLCbio workbench built phylogenetic trees. Clones with at least 8 unique UMIs were defined as expanded, with this threshold being based on coefficient-of-variation modelling across technical triplicates. TCRdb cleaned the public reads at Q25 with fastp, built clones with MiXCR and kept in-frame beta chains. Entries that share a CDR3 protein sequence are merged under the most common genes and DNA. These V and J calls derive from TCRdb rather than the authors' analysis. This sample gives about 70,000 distinct CDR3 sequences in total; roughly 3% of them show up just once. The ten most abundant clones make up roughly 5% of the sample.

This clonotype was picked up many times. Its binding antigen is unknown. Per-base quality was not reported, and no clone a single base away is much larger than it. CDR1 and CDR2, looked up from the germline V gene (reference sequence), are DFQATT and SNEGSKA. The CDR3 runs 14 residues from the cysteine to the phenylalanine. Of all the DNA, just the CDR3 is kept, 42 bases in frame from base 1. V is clipped by 4 bases and J by 0 bases, and the sequence between their germline boundaries is 12 bases long. The sequenced sample was PBMCs. The chain was built from TRBV20-1 and TRBJ1-1; TRBD1 might be the D gene, on 5 matching bases. The sequence derives from a woman aged 50 to 60 with multiple sclerosis. Read as DNA, the sequence is TGCAGTGCTAAGCTGACAGATATGAACACTGAAGCTTTCTTT. Its coded protein is CSAKLTDMNTEAFF.